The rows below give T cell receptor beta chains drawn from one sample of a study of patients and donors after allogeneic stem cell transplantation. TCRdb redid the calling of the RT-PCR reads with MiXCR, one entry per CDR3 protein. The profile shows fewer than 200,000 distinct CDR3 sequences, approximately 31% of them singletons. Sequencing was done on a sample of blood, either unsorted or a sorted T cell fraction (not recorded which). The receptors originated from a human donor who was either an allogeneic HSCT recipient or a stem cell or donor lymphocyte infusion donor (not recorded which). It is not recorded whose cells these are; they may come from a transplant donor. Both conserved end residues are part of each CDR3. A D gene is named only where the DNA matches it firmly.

CASSRDRGQGYF TRBV12-3/TRBV12-4 TRBD1
CSAFPDLNTEAFF TRBV20-1 .
CATSRGQSTDTQYF TRBV15 TRBD1
CATSALTGTGSGNEQFF TRBV24-1 TRBD1
CASSLDVDRIPFF TRBV11-3 .
CASSGSEHSLGTQYF TRBV7-9 .
CASSEARSAWGLFF TRBV6-1 .
CASSQGSGRAYNEQFF TRBV4-1 TRBD2
CAIRAGDRGYEQYF TRBV10-3 .
CASSSGQAGWTEQYF TRBV5-1 .
CARNSTDTQYF TRBV21-1 .
CASTSTSAISYEQYF TRBV7-9 TRBD2
CASSGGPQETQYF TRBV5-1 .
CASTWEGISYGYTF TRBV12-3/TRBV12-4 .
CASSSTNQETQYF TRBV7-2 .
CAWGLVFGELFF TRBV30 TRBD2
CASSYSGGPGETQYF TRBV6-5 .
CSASPRTELFYGYTF TRBV20-1 .
CASSYPGRPDTQYF TRBV6-5 TRBD2